This is a list of T cell receptor beta chains from one sample in a study of tumor-infiltrating lymphocytes in primary liver carcinoma. Via MiXCR, TCRdb re-called the multiplex PCR reads, giving one row per CDR3 protein. Of 30,000 to 35,000 distinct CDR3 sequences in the sample, 70% to 80% were seen once. The material sequenced was liver tumor tissue from sampling region 5. The receptors originated from a man in his forties or fifties with primary liver carcinoma and hepatitis B virus infection. Both conserved end residues are part of each CDR3. The D gene is left open where the match is weak. Clone size is given for some rows only: seen once, a few or many times, or a class if the clone is expanded.

TRBD2,15,TRBV20-1,TRBJ2-1,.,CSALGLEEVYNEHFF,TGCAGTGCTTTGGGACTAGAGGAGGTCTACAATGAGCATTTCTTC
TRBD1,15,TRBV6-1,TRBJ2-7,.,CTSRGGQGSSYEQYF,TGTACCAGTAGAGGGGGACAGGGGAGCTCCTACGAGCAGTACTTC
TRBD1,19,TRBV4-1,TRBJ2-3,.,CASSQDPIGGTGAPDTQYF,TGCGCCAGCAGCCAAGATCCCATCGGAGGGACAGGGGCCCCAGATACTCAGTATTTT
.,15,TRBV12-3/TRBV12-4,TRBJ2-7,.,CASSLGQGSNYEQYF,TGTGCCAGCAGTTTAGGACAAGGGTCCAACTACGAGCAGTATTTC
TRBD2,14,TRBV11-3,TRBJ2-1,.,CANSFGTSGDEQFF,TGTGCCAACAGCTTTGGGACTAGCGGCGATGAGCAGTTCTTC
.,14,TRBV6-5,TRBJ2-7,.,CASSYSRGSHEQYF,TGTGCCAGCAGTTACTCGAGGGGAAGCCACGAACAGTACTTC
.,13,TRBV29-1,TRBJ1-1,.,CSSRVTMNTEAFF,TGCAGCTCCAGAGTTACGATGAACACTGAAGCTTTCTTT
.,14,TRBV4-1,TRBJ2-3,medium-sized,CASSQAGNVDTQYF,TGCGCCAGCAGCCAGGCCGGGAATGTAGATACGCAGTATTTT
TRBD1,17,TRBV11-2,TRBJ1-3,.,CASSIIGPGTVGDTIYF,TGTGCTAGCAGCATAATTGGCCCCGGGACAGTAGGAGACACCATATATTTT
.,13,TRBV6-1,TRBJ2-5,.,CASDRQDKETQYF,TGTGCCAGCGACCGACAGGATAAAGAGACCCAGTACTTC
TRBD1,15,TRBV11-2,TRBJ2-7,few,CTISAPDRVSYEQYF,TGTACCATCAGCGCACCTGACAGGGTGTCCTACGAGCAGTACTTC
TRBD2,15,TRBV4-1,TRBJ2-1,.,CASSHTVAGANEQFF,TGCGCCAGCAGCCATACCGTAGCGGGAGCAAATGAGCAGTTCTTC
.,12,TRBV6-2/TRBV6-3,TRBJ1-2,.,CTRRGDGYGYTF,TGTACCAGGAGGGGAGACGGCTATGGCTACACCTTC